Below, 24 T cell receptor beta chains from the same sample are listed, as sequenced in a study of blood T cells in healthy people across ages (dated by TCRdb to between 2014 and 2016). Receptor libraries were prepared by 5' RACE. The run used an Illumina HiSeq 2500. A second PCR of about 7 to 12 cycles was run with a J-beta primer mix and a sample-barcoded 5' primer. The raw public reads went through TCRdb reprocessing: fastp at Q25, MiXCR clone calling, in-frame beta chains kept. Each entry merges the rows of one CDR3 protein and shows their most common DNA and genes. For this sample there are about 290,000 distinct CDR3 sequences; around 30% appear just once. Roughly 30% of the sample is taken by the ten largest. The sequencing sample was made of blood. Source of these receptors: a woman in her 70s in good health.

The chain joins TRBV7-2 to TRBJ2-1; D might be TRBD2 (5 bases). Germline-derived CDR1 and CDR2 are SGHTA and FQGNSA. Trimming removed 1 base from V and 4 bases from J, with 14 bases in between. The CDR3 runs 16 residues. The CDR3 here is CASSLGPSHVYNEQFF. The CDR3 DNA is TGTGCCAGCAGCTTAGGTCCTAGCCATGTATACAATGAGCAGTTCTTC.

The V and J genes are TRBV12-3 or TRBV12-4 and TRBJ1-1; D is unclear. The germline V and J ends were trimmed by 7 bases and 4 bases, with 7 bases remaining between them. The CDR3 length is 11 residues. The CDR3: CASTYRTEAFF. CDR3 bases: TGTGCCAGCACGTACCGCACTGAAGCTTTCTTT.

This clonotype has just a few counts. V and J are TRBV5-1 and TRBJ2-7; D may match TRBD1 or TRBD2 (5 bases each). Germline V CDR1 and CDR2: SGHRS, YFSETQ. This CDR3 contains 15 residues. Trimming removed 1 base at V and 0 bases at J, with 11 bases between. This CDR3 is CASSLWGPTSYEQYF. CDR3 nucleotide sequence: TGCGCCAGCAGCTTGTGGGGACCGACCTCCTACGAGCAGTACTTC.

The gene calls are TRBV12-3 or TRBV12-4 and TRBJ1-4; the D is unclear. The CDR3 contains 11 residues. Trimming cost V 2 bases and J 10 bases, with 5 bases left between them. CDR3 nucleotides: TGTGCCAGCAGTTTATCGAGAAAACTGTTTTTT. Translating gives CASSLSRKLFF.

This clonotype has more than one count but fewer than ten. This chain uses TRBV28 with TRBJ2-5; the D gene is possibly TRBD2 (6 bases). TRBJ2-7 matches the DNA end more closely, so the J call is doubtful. The V gene's germline CDR1 is MDHEN and CDR2 SYDVKM. This CDR3 is 11 amino acids long. The CDR3 sequence: CASGGLYEQYF. Here the CDR3 DNA reads TGTGCCAGCGGAGGGCTCTACGAGCAGTACTTC.

V gene TRBV3-1 combines with J gene TRBJ2-4; D assignment may be TRBD1 or TRBD2 (5 bases each). The V and J ends lost 1 base and 2 bases respectively, with 12 bases between them. The CDR3 extends over 16 amino acids. In germline, CDR1 is LGHDT, CDR2 YNNKEL (reference sequence). DNA of the CDR3: TGTGCCAGCAGCCAAGGGTCTGGGGGTTCCAAAAACATTCAGTACTTC. Protein product: CASSQGSGGSKNIQYF.

This chain joins TRBV14 and TRBJ2-3, with D tentatively TRBD1 or TRBD2 (5 bases each). This CDR3 has 16 residues. Germline V lookup: CDR1 SGHDN, CDR2 FVKESK. V lost 4 bases and J 6 bases, leaving 20 bases between the germline ends. CDR3 sequence (DNA): TGTGCCAGCAGCCGTACGGGGACCCGGGCGTCCGATACGCAGTATTTT. Translated: CASSRTGTRASDTQYF.

The chain links TRBV28 to TRBJ2-1; D is perhaps TRBD1 or TRBD2 (5 bases each). Germline V CDR1 and CDR2: MDHEN, SYDVKM. Trimming stripped 3 bases from V and 8 bases from J, with 20 bases between. The CDR3 is made up of 16 amino acids. The CDR3: CASSLSPGPSADEQFF. CDR3 sequence (DNA): TGTGCCAGCAGTTTGAGCCCGGGACCCTCCGCGGATGAGCAGTTCTTC.

This chain connects TRBV28 to TRBJ2-3; unclear D gene. This CDR3 is built from 13 residues. V lost 7 bases and J lost 3, with 11 bases in between. Germline CDR1 and CDR2: MDHEN and SYDVKM. The CDR3 here is CASTLSGTDTQYF. The CDR3 DNA reads TGTGCCAGCACCCTTAGTGGTACAGATACGCAGTATTTT.

The genes are TRBV28 and TRBJ2-1; a weak D match, TRBD1 (6 bases). With the DNA end fitting TRBJ2-5 better, the J assignment may be wrong. Looked up from germline, CDR1 is MDHEN and CDR2 is SYDVKM. The CDR3 loop spans 14 amino acids. DNA for the CDR3: TGTGCCAGCAGTGTCGGGACACGAGAAGAGACCCAGTACTTC. Protein: CASSVGTREETQYF.

This clonotype was observed a handful of times. The junction differs from germline at one of its ends, possibly a read error. V is TRBV6-5 and J is TRBJ2-7; D is unclear. The CDR3 runs 11 residues. CDR1 and CDR2 from the germline V gene are MNHEY and SVGAGI. The CDR3 loop reads CANSTRFEQYF. CDR3 in DNA: TGTGCCAACAGTACCCGATTCGAGCAGTACTTC.

This clonotype appeared once. The chain combines TRBV21-1 with TRBJ1-4; the table's D call TRBD1 went unverified against the DNA. TRBV21-1 is a known pseudogene. This CDR3 has 15 residues. CDR3 nucleotides: TGTGCCAGCAGCAATCAGGGGGGAATAAATGAAAAACTGTTTTTT. This translates into CASSNQGGINEKLFF.

The CDR3 sequence: CASSFDREGYTF. CDR3 DNA sequence: TGTGCCAGCAGTTTCGACAGGGAAGGCTACACCTTC. The chain carries TRBV12-3 or TRBV12-4 and TRBJ1-2; the match to TRBD1 covers 7 bases. The CDR3 runs to 12 residues. V shed 3 bases, J shed 8 bases, and the junction held 3 bases outside the gene matches.

This clonotype was seen only a few times. The rearrangement links TRBV20-1 to TRBJ1-4, with D unresolved. The ends were cut back, 6 bases at V and 5 bases at J, with 13 bases in the middle. There are 13 residues in the CDR3. Germline loops: CDR1 DFQATT, CDR2 SNEGSKA (reference sequence). CDR3 sequence reads: CSATGRLNEKLFF. CDR3 coding DNA: TGCAGTGCGACGGGCAGACTAAATGAAAAACTGTTTTTT.

This clonotype was observed many times. This chain links TRBV29-1 with TRBJ1-2, with TRBD1 identical over 7 bases. Germline V lookup: CDR1 SQVTM, CDR2 ANQGSEA. The trim removed 3 bases at V and 0 bases at J, leaving 4 bases unmatched. The CDR3 contains 14 residues. CDR3 in DNA: TGCAGCGTTGATGAGACAGGGCCTAACTATGGCTACACCTTC. It is translated as CSVDETGPNYGYTF.

The chain couples TRBV6-4 to TRBJ2-1, with D possibly matching TRBD2 (6 bases). Germline V gene data show CDR1 as MRHNA and CDR2 as SNTAGT. The CDR3 is made up of 15 amino acids. Trimming shortened V by 7 bases and J by 10 bases, and 23 bases separated the two germline ends. CDR3 loop: CASIRLVYGREEQFF. The DNA of the CDR3 is TGTGCCAGCATACGACTAGTCTATGGTCGAGAGGAGCAGTTCTTC.

The gene calls are TRBV6-5 and TRBJ1-1, with no clear D. Germline assignment: CDR1 MNHEY and CDR2 SVGAGI. The CDR3 extends over 18 amino acids. V lost 0 bases and J 2 bases, leaving 19 bases between the germline ends. The CDR3 DNA reads TGTGCCAGCAGTTACTCTGGGTTAGTTGGAAGGCGAAACACTGAAGCTTTCTTT. Translated, it gives CASSYSGLVGRRNTEAFF.

The rearrangement uses TRBV20-1 and TRBJ2-5; the D gene is possibly TRBD2 (6 bases). Gene TRBJ2-7 matches the end of the DNA better, so the J call may be wrong. Germline V gene data show CDR1 as DFQATT and CDR2 as SNEGSKA (reference sequence). The CDR3 consists of 14 residues. The CDR3 spells CSAEGRDPHYEQYF. CDR3 DNA: TGCAGTGCGGAGGGGCGAGACCCACACTACGAGCAGTACTTC.

The chain combines TRBV29-1 with TRBJ2-1; 8 positions agree with TRBD2. V gave up 3 bases and J gave up 2 bases; unmatched junction bases: 6. Germline V lookup: CDR1 SQVTM, CDR2 ANQGSEA. The CDR3 sequence is 15 residues long. The CDR3 DNA is TGCAGCGTTGAGGGGACTAGTGCCCCCTACAATGAGCAGTTCTTC. Amino acids: CSVEGTSAPYNEQFF.

The J gene is TRBJ1-1, the V gene TRBV7-2; a weak D match, TRBD1 (6 bases). The CDR3 consists of 15 residues. CDR1 SGHTA and CDR2 FQGNSA come from the germline V gene. Trimming cost V 4 bases and J 0 bases, with 12 bases left between them. The CDR3 sequence: CASSSGQLMNTEAFF. The CDR3 nucleotides read TGTGCCAGCAGCTCCGGACAGTTGATGAACACTGAAGCTTTCTTT.

In its sample, this clonotype was seen many times. The chain's CDR3 is CASSASGGPYEQYF. Here the CDR3 DNA reads TGCGCCAGCAGCGCTAGCGGGGGCCCCTACGAGCAGTACTTC. This rearrangement joins TRBV5-1 to TRBJ2-7, with TRBD2 matching 10 bases. With 4 bases clipped from V and 2 bases from J, the junction kept 3 bases outside the gene matches. The CDR3 is 14 amino acids. Germline V gives CDR1 SGHRS, CDR2 YFSETQ. Complete variable domain (other parts from reference TRBV5-1 and TRBJ2-7): KAGVTQTPRYLIKTRGQQVTLSCSPISGHRSVSWYQQTPGQGLQFLFEYFSETQRNKGNFPGRFSGRQFSNSRSEMNVSTLELGDSALYLCASSASGGPYEQYFGPGTRLTVT.

This clonotype was found many times. The genes are TRBV4-1 and TRBJ2-7, with a weak D call TRBD1 (5 bases). V was shortened by 2 bases and J by 1 base, with 12 bases between the two germline ends. Germline V gives CDR1 MGHRA, CDR2 YSYEKL. The CDR3 has 15 amino acids. CDR3 DNA: TGCGCCAGCAGCCAAAATACAGGAAAGTCCTACGAGCAGTACTTC. As protein: CASSQNTGKSYEQYF.

Comments on this clonotype: Germline is not matched at one junction end, which may reflect a read error. The V gene is TRBV9, the J gene TRBJ2-7; D call uncertain. Germline assignment: CDR1 SGDLS and CDR2 YYNGEE. CDR3 length equals 14 residues. CDR3 sequence reads: CASSVESWTYEQCF. The CDR3 bases are TGTGCCAGCAGCGTAGAATCCTGGACCTACGAGCAGTGCTTC. The variable domain in full, with the rest retrieved from reference TRBV9 and TRBJ2-7, is DSGVTQTPKHLITATGQRVTLRCSPRSGDLSVYWYQQSLDQGLQFLIQYYNGEERAKGNILERFSAQQFPDLHSELNLSSLELGDSALYFCASSVESWTYEQCFGPGTRLTVT.

This clonotype has ten or more counts. V gene TRBV25-1 combines with J gene TRBJ2-7; D unclear. Trimming removed 3 bases at V and 3 bases at J, with 6 bases between. CDR3 length: 12 residues. Germline V gene data show CDR1 as MGHDK and CDR2 as SYGVNS. The CDR3 sequence is CASSDDLYEQYF. For the CDR3, the DNA is TGTGCCAGCAGTGATGACCTCTACGAGCAGTACTTC.